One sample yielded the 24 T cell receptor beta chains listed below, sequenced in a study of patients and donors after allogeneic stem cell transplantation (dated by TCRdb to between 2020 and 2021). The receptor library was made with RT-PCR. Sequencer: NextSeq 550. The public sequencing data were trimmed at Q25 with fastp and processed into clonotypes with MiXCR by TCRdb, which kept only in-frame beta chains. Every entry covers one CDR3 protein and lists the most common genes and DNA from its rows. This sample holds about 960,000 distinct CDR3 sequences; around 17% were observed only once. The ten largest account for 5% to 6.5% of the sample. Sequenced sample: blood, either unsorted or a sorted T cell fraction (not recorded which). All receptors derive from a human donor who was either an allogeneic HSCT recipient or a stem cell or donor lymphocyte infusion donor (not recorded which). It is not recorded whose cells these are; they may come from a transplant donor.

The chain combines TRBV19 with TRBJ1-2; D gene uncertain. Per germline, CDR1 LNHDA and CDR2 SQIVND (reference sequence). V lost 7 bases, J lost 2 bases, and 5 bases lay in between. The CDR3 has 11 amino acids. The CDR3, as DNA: TGTGCCAGTACCGGGAACTATGGCTACACCTTC. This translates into CASTGNYGYTF.

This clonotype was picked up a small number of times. Written as DNA, the CDR3 is TGTGCCAGCAGCGGGGGGACAGGGTGGGCCACTGAAGCTTTCTTT. Translating it yields CASSGGTGWATEAFF. The gene calls are TRBV7-2 and TRBJ1-1, with 9 bases identical to TRBD1. Germline V gene data show CDR1 as SGHTA and CDR2 as FQGNSA. V was pared by 5 bases and J by 4 bases, with 8 bases of the junction left unmatched. The CDR3 consists of 15 residues.

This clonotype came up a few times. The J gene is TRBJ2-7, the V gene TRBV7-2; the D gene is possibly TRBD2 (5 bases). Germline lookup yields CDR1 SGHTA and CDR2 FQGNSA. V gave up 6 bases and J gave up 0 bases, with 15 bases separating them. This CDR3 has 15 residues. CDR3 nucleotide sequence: TGTGCCAGCAGTCTCTTCGGACTCCTCTCCTACGAGCAGTACTTC. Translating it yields CASSLFGLLSYEQYF.

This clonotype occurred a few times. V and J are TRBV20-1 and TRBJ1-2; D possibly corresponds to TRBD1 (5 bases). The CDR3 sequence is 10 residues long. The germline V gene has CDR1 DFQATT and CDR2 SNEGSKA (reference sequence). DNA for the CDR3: TGCAGGCAGGGTGTGGCTGGCTACACCTTC. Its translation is CRQGVAGYTF.

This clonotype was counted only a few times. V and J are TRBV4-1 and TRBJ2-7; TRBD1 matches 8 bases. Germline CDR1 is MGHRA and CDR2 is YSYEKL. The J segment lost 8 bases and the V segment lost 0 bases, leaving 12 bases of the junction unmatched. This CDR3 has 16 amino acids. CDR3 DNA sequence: TGCGCCAGCAGCCAAGATTCCGGACAGGGTAGAGGACAGCAGTACTTC. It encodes CASSQDSGQGRGQQYF.

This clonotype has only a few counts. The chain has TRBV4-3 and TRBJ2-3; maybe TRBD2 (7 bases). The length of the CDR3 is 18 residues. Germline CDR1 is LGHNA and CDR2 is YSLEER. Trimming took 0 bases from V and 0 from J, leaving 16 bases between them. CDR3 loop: CASSQDGRGGSSTDTQYF. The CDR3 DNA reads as TGCGCCAGCAGCCAAGATGGGAGGGGGGGTTCTAGCACAGATACGCAGTATTTT.

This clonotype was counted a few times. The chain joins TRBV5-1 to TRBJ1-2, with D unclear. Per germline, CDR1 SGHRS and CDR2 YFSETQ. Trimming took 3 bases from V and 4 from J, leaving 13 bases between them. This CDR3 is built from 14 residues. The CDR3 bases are TGCGCCAGCAGCTCGCGCGAGGGTACCTATGGCTACACCTTC. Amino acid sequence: CASSSREGTYGYTF.

CDR3 coding DNA: TGTGCCACCAGCACCCTGAGGTCCACTGAAGCTTTCTTT. This gives the protein CATSTLRSTEAFF. This chain connects TRBV15 to TRBJ1-1; D unclear. V lost 4 bases and J 4 bases, leaving 10 bases between the germline ends. CDR3 size: 13 residues. Germline CDR1 reads LNHNV; CDR2 reads YYDKDF (reference sequence).

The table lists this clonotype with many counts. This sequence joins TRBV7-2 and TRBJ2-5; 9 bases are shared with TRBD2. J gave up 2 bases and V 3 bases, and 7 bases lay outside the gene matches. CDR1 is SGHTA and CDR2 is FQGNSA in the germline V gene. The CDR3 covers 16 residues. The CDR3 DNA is TGTGCCAGCAGCTTGGAGCGGGAGGTCCCTCAAGAGACCCAGTACTTC. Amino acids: CASSLEREVPQETQYF.

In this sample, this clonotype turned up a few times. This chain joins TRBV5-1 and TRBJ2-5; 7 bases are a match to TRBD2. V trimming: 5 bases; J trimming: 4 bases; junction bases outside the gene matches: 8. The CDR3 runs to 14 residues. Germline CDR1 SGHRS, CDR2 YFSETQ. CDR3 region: CASRWEGSAETQYF. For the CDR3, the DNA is TGCGCCAGCAGGTGGGAGGGCTCGGCAGAGACCCAGTACTTC.

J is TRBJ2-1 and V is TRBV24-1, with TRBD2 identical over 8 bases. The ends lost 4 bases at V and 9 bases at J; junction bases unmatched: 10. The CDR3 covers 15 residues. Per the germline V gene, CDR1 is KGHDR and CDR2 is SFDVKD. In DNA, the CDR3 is TGTGCCACCAGTGACCCGGGACTAGGACTGGGTGAGCAGTTCTTC. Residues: CATSDPGLGLGEQFF.

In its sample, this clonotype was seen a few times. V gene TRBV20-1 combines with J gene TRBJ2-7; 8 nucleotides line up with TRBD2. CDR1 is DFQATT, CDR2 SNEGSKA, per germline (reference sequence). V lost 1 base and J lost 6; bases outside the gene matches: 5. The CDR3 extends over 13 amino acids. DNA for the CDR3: TGCAGTGCTAGAGGCGGACTAGCTGGCGAGCAGTACTTC. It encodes CSARGGLAGEQYF.

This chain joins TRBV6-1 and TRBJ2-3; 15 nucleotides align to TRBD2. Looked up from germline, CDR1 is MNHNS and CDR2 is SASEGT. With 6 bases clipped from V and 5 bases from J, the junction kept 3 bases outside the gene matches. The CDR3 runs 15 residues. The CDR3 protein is CASSGTSGRLDTQYF. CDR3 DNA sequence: TGTGCCAGCAGCGGGACTAGCGGGAGGTTAGATACGCAGTATTTT.

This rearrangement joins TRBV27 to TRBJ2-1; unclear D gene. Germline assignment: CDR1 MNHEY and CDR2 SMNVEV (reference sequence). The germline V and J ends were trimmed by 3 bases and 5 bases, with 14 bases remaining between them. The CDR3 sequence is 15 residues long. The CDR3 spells CASSFVSYENNEQFF. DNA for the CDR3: TGTGCCAGCAGTTTCGTGAGCTACGAAAACAATGAGCAGTTCTTC.

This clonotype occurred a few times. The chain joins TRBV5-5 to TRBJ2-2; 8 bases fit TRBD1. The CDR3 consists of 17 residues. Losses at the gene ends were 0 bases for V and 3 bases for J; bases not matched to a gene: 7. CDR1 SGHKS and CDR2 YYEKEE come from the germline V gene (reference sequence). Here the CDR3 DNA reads TGTGCCAGCAGCTTGGCCGTCAGGGACAGGTACACCGGGGAGCTGTTTTTT. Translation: CASSLAVRDRYTGELFF.

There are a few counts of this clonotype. The CDR3 region has the DNA TGTGCCAGCACCTGGGGAGGGACCAATAGCAATCAGCCCCAGCATTTT. Translated: CASTWGGTNSNQPQHF. The V and J genes are TRBV12-3 or TRBV12-4 and TRBJ1-5; TRBD1 is a possible D gene (5 bases). The CDR3 has 16 amino acids. Trimming pared 7 bases from V and 0 bases from J, leaving 16 bases between.

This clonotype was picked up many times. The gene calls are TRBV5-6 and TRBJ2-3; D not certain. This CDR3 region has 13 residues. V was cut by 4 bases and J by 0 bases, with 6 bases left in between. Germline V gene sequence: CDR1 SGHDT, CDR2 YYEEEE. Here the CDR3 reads CASSGLSTDTQYF. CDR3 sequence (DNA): TGTGCCAGCAGCGGTCTTAGCACAGATACGCAGTATTTT.

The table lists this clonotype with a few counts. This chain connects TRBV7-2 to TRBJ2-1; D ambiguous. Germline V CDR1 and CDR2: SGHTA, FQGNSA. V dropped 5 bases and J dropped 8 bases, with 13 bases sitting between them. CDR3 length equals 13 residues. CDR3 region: CASSPAFWYEQFF. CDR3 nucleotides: TGTGCCAGCAGCCCCGCGTTTTGGTATGAGCAGTTCTTC.

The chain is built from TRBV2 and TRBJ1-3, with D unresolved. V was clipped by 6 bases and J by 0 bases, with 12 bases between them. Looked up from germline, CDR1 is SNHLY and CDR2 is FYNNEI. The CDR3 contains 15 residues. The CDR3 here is CASRTRDLSGNTIYF. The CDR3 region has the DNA TGTGCCAGCAGGACCCGGGATCTCTCTGGAAACACCATATATTTT.

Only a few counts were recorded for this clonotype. The CDR3 DNA sequence: TGTGCCAGCAGCTCGGGACTAGCGGGAGGGCCAGGGTACAATGAGCAGTTCTTC. As protein: CASSSGLAGGPGYNEQFF. The V and J genes are TRBV5-6 and TRBJ2-1, with 16 bases aligning to TRBD2. This CDR3 is built from 18 residues. Trimming took 3 bases from V and 4 from J; bases not matched to a gene: 7. Germline V CDR1 and CDR2: SGHDT, YYEEEE.

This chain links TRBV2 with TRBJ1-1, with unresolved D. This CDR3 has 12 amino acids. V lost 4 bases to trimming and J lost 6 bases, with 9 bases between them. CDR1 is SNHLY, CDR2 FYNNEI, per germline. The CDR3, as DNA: TGTGCCAGCAGTGGCGACTCCGCTGAAGCTTTCTTT. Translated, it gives CASSGDSAEAFF.

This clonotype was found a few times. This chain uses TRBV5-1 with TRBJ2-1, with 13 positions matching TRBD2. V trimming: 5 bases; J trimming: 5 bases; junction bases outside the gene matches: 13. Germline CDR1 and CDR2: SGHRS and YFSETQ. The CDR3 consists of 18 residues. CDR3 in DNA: TGCGCCAGCAGGAAGACAGGGTCTGGACTAGCGGGAGACAATGAGCAGTTCTTC. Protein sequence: CASRKTGSGLAGDNEQFF.

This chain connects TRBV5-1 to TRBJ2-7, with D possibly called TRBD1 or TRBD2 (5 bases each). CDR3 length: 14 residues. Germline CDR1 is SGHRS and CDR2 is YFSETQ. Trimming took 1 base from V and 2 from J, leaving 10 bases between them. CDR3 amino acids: CASSLREQAYEQYF. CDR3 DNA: TGCGCCAGCAGCTTGCGGGAACAGGCCTACGAGCAGTACTTC. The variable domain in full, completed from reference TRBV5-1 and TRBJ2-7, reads KAGVTQTPRYLIKTRGQQVTLSCSPISGHRSVSWYQQTPGQGLQFLFEYFSETQRNKGNFPGRFSGRQFSNSRSEMNVSTLELGDSALYLCASSLREQAYEQYFGPGTRLTVT.

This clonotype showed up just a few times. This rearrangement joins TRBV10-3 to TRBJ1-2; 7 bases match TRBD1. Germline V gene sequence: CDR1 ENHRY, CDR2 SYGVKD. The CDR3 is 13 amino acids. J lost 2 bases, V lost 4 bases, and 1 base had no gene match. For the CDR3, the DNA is TGTGCCATCAGTGGGGGACAGAACTATGGCTACACCTTC. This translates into CAISGGQNYGYTF.